Presented here are 22 T cell receptor beta chains from one specimen sequenced in a study of cytomegalovirus exposure and HLA in healthy donors. Both 60 Vbeta primers and 13 Jbeta primers went into the PCR. The data were produced by immunoSEQ multiplex PCR, yet TCRdb's version contains in-frame clones alone and is incomplete. The sample has some 120,000 clones. The sequenced sample was PBMCs. Receptor source: a woman aged 60-70 years in good health and CMV-seronegative.

The V call is TRBV6-1, the J call TRBJ2-7, with 10 bases aligning to TRBD1. The junction had 13 bases not matched to a gene; V was cut back by 4 bases and J by 1 base. Germline loops: CDR1 MNHNS, CDR2 SASEGT. The CDR3 consists of 18 residues. The CDR3 here is CASSGAGTGAYPSYEQYF. The CDR3 nucleotides are TGTGCCAGCAGTGGCGCCGGGACAGGGGCTTACCCATCCTACGAGCAGTACTTC.

The chain employs TRBV5-6 and TRBJ1-3; D uncertain. Germline loops: CDR1 SGHDT, CDR2 YYEEEE. The CDR3 is 14 residues long. Trimming removed 0 bases from V and 1 base from J, with 5 bases in between. CDR3 loop: CASSLGDSGNTIYF. As DNA, the CDR3 is TGTGCCAGCAGCTTGGGAGATTCTGGAAACACCATATATTTT.

J is TRBJ2-7 and V is TRBV4-1; 7 bases line up with TRBD2. The V gene's germline CDR1 is MGHRA and CDR2 YSYEKL. The V and J ends lost 0 bases and 3 bases, in that order; junction bases with no gene match: 8. This CDR3 comprises 16 residues. The CDR3, as DNA: TGCGCCAGCAGCCAAGAATGGACGGGACTACGCTACGAGCAGTACTTC. Translation gives CASSQEWTGLRYEQYF.

The V gene is TRBV9, the J gene TRBJ1-4; 7 bases are shared with TRBD1. Germline lookup yields CDR1 SGDLS and CDR2 YYNGEE. The CDR3 has 14 amino acids. Trimming at V came to 4 bases and at J to 4 bases, leaving 4 bases not matched to a gene. CDR3 nucleotide sequence: TGTGCCAGCAGCAAAGGGACAGATAATGAAAAACTGTTTTTT. Its protein is CASSKGTDNEKLFF.

This chain joins TRBV2 and TRBJ1-5; D gene ambiguous. The CDR3 has 12 residues. The germline V gene has CDR1 SNHLY and CDR2 FYNNEI. V gave up 3 bases and J gave up 9 bases, with 9 bases separating them. The CDR3 here is CASSDGPLPQHF. The CDR3 bases are TGTGCCAGCAGTGATGGGCCGTTGCCCCAGCATTTT.

The J gene is TRBJ1-5, the V gene TRBV6-1; a weak D match, TRBD1 (6 bases). The CDR3 consists of 15 residues. V dropped 2 bases and J dropped 5 bases, with 13 bases sitting between them. CDR1 is MNHNS, CDR2 SASEGT, per germline. The CDR3 region has the DNA TGTGCCAGCAGTGAAAACCCAGGGGAGTATCAGCCCCAGCATTTT. This codes for CASSENPGEYQPQHF.

V is TRBV5-6 and J is TRBJ1-1, with D possibly matching TRBD1 (5 bases). CDR3 length: 14 amino acids. Germline CDR1 SGHDT, CDR2 YYEEEE. Trimming removed 4 bases from V and 6 bases from J, with 16 bases in between. CDR3 nucleotide sequence: TGTGCCAGCAGCCCAGTGGACAATGGGGCTGAAGCTTTCTTT. Amino acids: CASSPVDNGAEAFF.

The chain carries TRBV2 and TRBJ2-5, with TRBD2 matching 10 bases. Germline assignment: CDR1 SNHLY and CDR2 FYNNEI. Losses at the gene ends were 7 bases for V and 2 bases for J; bases not matched to a gene: 7. CDR3 length: 15 amino acids. CDR3 coding DNA: TGTGCCAGCAAGCGGGGGGGTTCCCTACAAGAGACCCAGTACTTC. Translation: CASKRGGSLQETQYF.

The chain carries TRBV6-1 and TRBJ1-2, with 9 bases identical to TRBD1. The CDR3 spans 12 residues. The junction had 5 bases not matched to a gene; V was cut back by 7 bases and J by 8 bases. Germline-derived CDR1 and CDR2 are MNHNS and SASEGT. The CDR3 reads CASTGTGTGYTF. Here the CDR3 DNA reads TGTGCCAGCACCGGGACAGGGACCGGCTACACCTTC.

The V call is TRBV7-2, the J call TRBJ1-1; no reliable D call. V was cut by 0 bases and J by 5 bases, with 13 bases left in between. There are 15 residues in the CDR3. The germline V gene encodes CDR1 SGHTA and CDR2 FQGNSA. The CDR3 spells CASSLAGSPGTEAFF. CDR3 bases: TGTGCCAGCAGCTTAGCGGGGTCCCCGGGGACTGAAGCTTTCTTT.

The CDR3 coding sequence is TGCGCCAGCAGCTTGGATTGGGGCCGGGAGCTGTTTTTT. Amino acids: CASSLDWGRELFF. This sequence joins TRBV5-1 and TRBJ2-2; possibly TRBD1 for D (5 bases). The CDR3 totals 13 residues. Germline V gives CDR1 SGHRS, CDR2 YFSETQ. V lost 0 bases to trimming and J lost 9 bases, with 9 bases between them.

The chain employs TRBV6-6 and TRBJ2-2; D is possibly TRBD2 (5 bases). V lost 7 bases, J lost 1 base, and 16 bases lay in between. Germline V lookup: CDR1 MNHNY, CDR2 SVGAGI (reference sequence). The CDR3 runs to 16 residues. DNA for the CDR3: TGTGCCAGCACCACCCGGACTTATATGAACACCGGGGAGCTGTTTTTT. Translated: CASTTRTYMNTGELFF.

The gene calls are TRBV5-5 and TRBJ1-2; possibly TRBD1 for D (6 bases). Trimming removed 4 bases from V and 5 bases from J, with 21 bases in between. Germline CDR1 reads SGHKS; CDR2 reads YYEKEE (reference sequence). This CDR3 spans 16 amino acids. This CDR3 reads CASSPAATGVGYGYTF. Written as DNA, the CDR3 is TGTGCCAGCAGCCCAGCAGCGACAGGAGTAGGGTATGGCTACACCTTC.

The chain uses TRBV25-1 and TRBJ1-1; D gene unclear. The CDR3 runs to 15 residues. V gave up 6 bases and J gave up 2 bases, with 16 bases separating them. Germline CDR1 reads MGHDK; CDR2 reads SYGVNS. The CDR3 spells CASSSQRPKNTEAFF. In nucleotides, the CDR3 is TGTGCCAGCAGCTCTCAGCGTCCTAAAAACACTGAAGCTTTCTTT.

This chain connects TRBV11-2 to TRBJ2-4; 7 positions agree with TRBD1. This CDR3 comprises 14 residues. Trimming at V came to 3 bases and at J to 5 bases, leaving 4 bases not matched to a gene. The germline V gene has CDR1 SGHAT and CDR2 FQNNGV. The CDR3 nucleotides read TGTGCCAGCAGCTTCGGGCAGGGGGAAAACATTCAGTACTTC. Translating gives CASSFGQGENIQYF.

The genes are TRBV14 and TRBJ2-1; no clear D. The V end lost 5 bases, the J end lost 6 bases, and 5 bases lay between the germline ends. The CDR3 is 11 amino acids. Germline V CDR1 and CDR2: SGHDN, FVKESK. The CDR3 nucleotides are TGTGCCAGCAGCGTTCGCAATGAGCAGTTCTTC. Residues: CASSVRNEQFF.

The chain employs TRBV4-2 and TRBJ2-3, with TRBD2 matching over 7 bases. The germline CDR1 and CDR2 sequences are LGHNA and YNFKEQ. The V segment lost 0 bases and the J segment 2 bases; nucleotides outside the gene matches: 5. The CDR3 totals 16 residues. The CDR3 loop is CASSQDGTIHTDTQYF. CDR3 sequence (DNA): TGTGCCAGCAGCCAAGACGGGACTATTCACACAGATACGCAGTATTTT.

V and J are TRBV25-1 and TRBJ2-2, with D possibly TRBD1 on 6 matching bases. CDR3 length: 16 amino acids. Trimming removed 6 bases at V and 4 bases at J, with 18 bases between. CDR1 MGHDK and CDR2 SYGVNS come from the germline V gene. DNA for the CDR3: TGTGCCAGCAGACAAACAGGGTTCGTTAGCACCGGGGAGCTGTTTTTT. This translates into CASRQTGFVSTGELFF.

The genes are TRBV28 and TRBJ1-3; no definite D call. Trimming cost V 5 bases and J 5 bases, with 4 bases left between them. CDR3 length: 11 amino acids. The germline V gene has CDR1 MDHEN and CDR2 SYDVKM. This CDR3 is CASSIRNTIYF. CDR3 in DNA: TGTGCCAGCAGTATCAGAAACACCATATATTTT.

The CDR3 loop reads CASSSGVDTQYF. The CDR3 DNA reads as TGTGCCAGCAGTTCAGGGGTAGATACGCAGTATTTT. The rearrangement links TRBV28 to TRBJ2-3; weak D call: TRBD1 (6 bases). CDR1 is MDHEN, CDR2 SYDVKM, per germline. The CDR3 has 12 residues. The V end lost 4 bases, the J end lost 5 bases, and 7 bases lay between the germline ends.

The chain has TRBV27 and TRBJ2-4, with a possible D match to TRBD2 (6 bases). This CDR3 is 12 amino acids long. Trimming cost V 8 bases and J 2 bases, with 7 bases left between them. The V gene's germline CDR1 is MNHEY and CDR2 SMNVEV (reference sequence). This CDR3 reads CASGGTKNIQYF. CDR3 DNA sequence: TGTGCCAGCGGAGGGACCAAAAACATTCAGTACTTC.

The chain joins TRBV18 to TRBJ2-4; D gene ambiguous. Trimming took off 4 bases at V and 1 base at J, with 11 bases between the two ends. The CDR3 is 15 amino acids. Germline lookup yields CDR1 KGHSH and CDR2 LQKENI. CDR3 protein: CASSLQREAKNIQYF. CDR3 in DNA: TGTGCCAGCTCACTACAGAGAGAGGCCAAAAACATTCAGTACTTC.